This paragraph reports one T cell receptor beta chain. These data originate in a study of blood T cell repertoires in COVID-19. Overall study context: COVID-19 samples from acute and convalescent phases originated in the United States, Italy and Spain. The cDNA or gDNA used as material had been derived from T cells, B-cell-depleted T cells, or PBMCs.

Original handling: The assay estimated nucleated cells by amplifying reference gene primers. Sequenced by immunoSEQ multiplex PCR; TCRdb stores in-frame clones only, minus some. That table furnishes V, J and clone size, whereas the DNA furnished D and trimming. The table records some 250,000 clones, roughly 83% of them present only once. This CDR3 spans 13 amino acids. The ends lost 6 bases at V and 5 bases at J; junction bases unmatched: 4. This sequence was found in a man at least 80 years old with acute or convalescent COVID-19. The material sequenced was peripheral blood. J is TRBJ2-7 and V is TRBV12-3 or TRBV12-4; 10 bases are a match to TRBD2. The CDR3 region has the DNA TGTGCCAGCAGGCCTAGCGGGAGCAACGAGCAGTACTTC. Translation: CASRPSGSNEQYF.